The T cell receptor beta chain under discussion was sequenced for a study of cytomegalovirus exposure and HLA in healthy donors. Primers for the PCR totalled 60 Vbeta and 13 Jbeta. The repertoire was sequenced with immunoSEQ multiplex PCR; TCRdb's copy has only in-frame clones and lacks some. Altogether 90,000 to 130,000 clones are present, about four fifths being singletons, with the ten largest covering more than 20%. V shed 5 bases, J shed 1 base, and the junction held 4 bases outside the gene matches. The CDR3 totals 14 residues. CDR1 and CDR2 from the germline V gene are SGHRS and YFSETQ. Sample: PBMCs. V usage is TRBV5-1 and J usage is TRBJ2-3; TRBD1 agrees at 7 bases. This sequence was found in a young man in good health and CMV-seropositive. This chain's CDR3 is CASRKGTGTDTQYF. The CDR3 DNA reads TGCGCCAGCAGGAAGGGGACAGGCACAGATACGCAGTATTTT.